A selection of T cell receptor beta chains follows, all from one sample in a study of shared clonotypes between healthy human individuals. The repertoire was sequenced with immunoSEQ multiplex PCR; TCRdb's copy has only in-frame clones and lacks some. The data hold 2 million to 2.5 million clones, with about 94% observed a single time. The sample consisted of naive CD4+ T cells sorted from blood. Source of these receptors: a man aged 18 to 29 in good health. Each CDR3 is given with its conserved first and last residue. A D gene is named only where the DNA matches it firmly. Rows may omit the clone size; those that give it use once, few, many or a size class.

d_gene,abundance,j_gene,v_gene,CDR3nt,CDR3aa
TRBD1,NA,TRBJ1-2,TRBV6-5,TGTGCCAGCAAGCGACAGGGTTCCTATGGCTACACCTTC,CASKRQGSYGYTF
TRBD1,NA,TRBJ1-1,TRBV5-1,TGCGCCAGCAGCTCGCCAGGACAGGGGGCTGAAGCTTTCTTT,CASSSPGQGAEAFF
NA,NA,TRBJ1-2,TRBV19,TGTGCCAGTAGTATAGATAGAAGCTATGGCTACACCTTC,CASSIDRSYGYTF
NA,few,TRBJ2-3,TRBV5-1,TGCGCCAGCAGCCCGGGCACAGATACGCAGTATTTT,CASSPGTDTQYF
NA,NA,TRBJ1-2,TRBV2,TGTGCCAGCAGTGAGCAGGCCTCCTATGGCTACACCTTC,CASSEQASYGYTF
TRBD2,NA,TRBJ2-5,TRBV6-1,TGTGCCAGCAGTGAAGCGCAAACCCGGGAGGGGGAGACCCAGTACTTC,CASSEAQTREGETQYF
TRBD1,NA,TRBJ2-7,TRBV18,TGTGCCAGCTCACCACCGGGACAGGGATCCCACGAGCAGTACTTC,CASSPPGQGSHEQYF
TRBD2,NA,TRBJ2-5,TRBV29-1,TGCAGCGTTGATAAAGGGGCTAGCGGGAGTCAAGAGACCCAGTACTTC,CSVDKGASGSQETQYF
TRBD1,NA,TRBJ1-4,TRBV5-4,TGTGCCAGCAGCTGGGACAGGGAAGAAAAACTGTTTTTT,CASSWDREEKLFF
NA,NA,TRBJ1-6,TRBV18,TGTGCCAGCTCACCTCAGGGGACGCCTAATTCACCCCTCCACTTT,CASSPQGTPNSPLHF
NA,NA,TRBJ1-6,TRBV5-6,TGTGCCAGCAGCTTGGTTCAGGGCGCAGGTTCCTATAATTCACCCCTCCACTTT,CASSLVQGAGSYNSPLHF